This TCR beta chain was identified in a study of blood T cell repertoires in COVID-19. Clones were sequenced by immunoSEQ multiplex PCR, and TCRdb holds only the in-frame ones, with some missing. The sample consists of a few hundred thousand clones, 80% of them appearing once. Trimming stripped 4 bases from V and 0 bases from J, with 4 bases between. The CDR3 has 13 amino acids. Germline V gives CDR1 LGHNT, CDR2 FRNRAP. This clone came up once. This receptor was taken from a woman aged 70 to 79 with acute or convalescent COVID-19. The J gene is TRBJ1-3, the V gene TRBV12-5; D ambiguous. The source material was peripheral blood. The chain's CDR3 is CASGSISGNTIYF. The DNA for the CDR3 is TGTGCTAGTGGTTCTATCTCTGGAAACACCATATATTTT.